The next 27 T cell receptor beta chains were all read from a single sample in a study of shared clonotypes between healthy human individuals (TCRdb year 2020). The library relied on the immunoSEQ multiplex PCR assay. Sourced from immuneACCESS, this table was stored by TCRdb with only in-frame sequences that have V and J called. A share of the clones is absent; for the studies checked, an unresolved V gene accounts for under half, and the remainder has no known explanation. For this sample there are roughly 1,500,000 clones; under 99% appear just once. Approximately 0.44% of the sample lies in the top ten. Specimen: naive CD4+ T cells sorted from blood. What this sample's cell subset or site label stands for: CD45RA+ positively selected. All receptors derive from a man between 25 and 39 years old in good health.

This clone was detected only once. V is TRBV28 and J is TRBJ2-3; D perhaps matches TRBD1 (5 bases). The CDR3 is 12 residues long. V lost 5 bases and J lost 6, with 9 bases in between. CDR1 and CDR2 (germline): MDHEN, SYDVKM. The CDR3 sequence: CASSNPGDTQYF. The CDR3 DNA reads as TGTGCCAGCAGTAATCCAGGGGATACGCAGTATTTT.

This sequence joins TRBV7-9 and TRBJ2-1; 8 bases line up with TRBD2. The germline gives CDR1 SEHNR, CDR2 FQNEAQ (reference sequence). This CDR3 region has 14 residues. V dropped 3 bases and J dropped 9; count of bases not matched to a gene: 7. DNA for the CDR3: TGTGCCAGCAGCTTTACGCCGACTAGCGTTGAGCAGTTCTTC. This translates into CASSFTPTSVEQFF.

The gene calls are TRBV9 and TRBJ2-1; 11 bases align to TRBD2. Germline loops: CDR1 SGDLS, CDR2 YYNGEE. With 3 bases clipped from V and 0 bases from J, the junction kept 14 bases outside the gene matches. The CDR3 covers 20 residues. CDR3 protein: CASSGHGTSGFRRSYNEQFF. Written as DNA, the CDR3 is TGTGCCAGCAGCGGGCATGGGACTAGCGGTTTTCGACGCTCCTACAATGAGCAGTTCTTC.

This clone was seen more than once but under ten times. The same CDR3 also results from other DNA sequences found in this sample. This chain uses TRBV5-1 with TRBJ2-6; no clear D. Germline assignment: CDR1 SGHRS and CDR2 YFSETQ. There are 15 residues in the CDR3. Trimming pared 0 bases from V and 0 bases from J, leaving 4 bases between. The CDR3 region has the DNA TGCGCCAGCAGCTTGGGGAACTCTGGGGCCAACGTCCTGACTTTC. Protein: CASSLGNSGANVLTF.

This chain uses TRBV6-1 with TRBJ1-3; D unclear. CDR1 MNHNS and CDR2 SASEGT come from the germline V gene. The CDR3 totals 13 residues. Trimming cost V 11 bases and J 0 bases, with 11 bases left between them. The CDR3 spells CASEVFSGNTIYF. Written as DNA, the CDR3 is TGTGCCTCCGAGGTTTTCTCTGGAAACACCATATATTTT.

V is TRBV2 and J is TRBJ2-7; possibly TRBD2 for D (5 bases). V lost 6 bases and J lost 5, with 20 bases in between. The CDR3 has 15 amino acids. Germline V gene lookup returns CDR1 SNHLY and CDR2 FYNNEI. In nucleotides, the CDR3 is TGTGCCAGCAGCGAACGAACGGCGCGGGTGGACGAGCAGTACTTC. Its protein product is CASSERTARVDEQYF.

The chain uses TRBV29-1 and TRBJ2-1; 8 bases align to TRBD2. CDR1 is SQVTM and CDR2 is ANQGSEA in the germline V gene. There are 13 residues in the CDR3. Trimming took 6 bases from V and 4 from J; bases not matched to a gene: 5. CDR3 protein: CSVRLALYNEQFF. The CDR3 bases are TGCAGCGTGCGACTAGCGCTTTACAATGAGCAGTTCTTC.

The CDR3 DNA sequence: TGTGCCAGCACAGATACAGGGAGTAACTATGGCTACACCTTC. This codes for CASTDTGSNYGYTF. This chain links TRBV7-9 with TRBJ1-2; possible D gene TRBD1, 6 bases. Trimming removed 7 bases from V and 1 base from J, with 13 bases in between. The CDR3 extends over 14 amino acids. Per the germline V gene, CDR1 is SEHNR and CDR2 is FQNEAQ (reference sequence).

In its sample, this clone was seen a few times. CDR3 DNA sequence: TGTGCCAGCAGCCCCCTGGGGGCTCGGGGCTACACCTTC. This sequence encodes CASSPLGARGYTF. The V and J genes are TRBV11-2 and TRBJ1-2; tentatively, D is TRBD1 (6 bases). Germline V gives CDR1 SGHAT, CDR2 FQNNGV. V was cut by 5 bases and J by 8 bases, with 15 bases left in between. The CDR3 consists of 13 residues.

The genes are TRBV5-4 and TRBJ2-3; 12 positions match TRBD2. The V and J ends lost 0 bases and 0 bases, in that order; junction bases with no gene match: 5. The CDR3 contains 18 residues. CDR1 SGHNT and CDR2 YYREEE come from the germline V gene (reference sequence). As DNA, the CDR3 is TGTGCCAGCAGCTTGGGACTAGCGGGAGAAACTAGCACAGATACGCAGTATTTT. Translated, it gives CASSLGLAGETSTDTQYF.

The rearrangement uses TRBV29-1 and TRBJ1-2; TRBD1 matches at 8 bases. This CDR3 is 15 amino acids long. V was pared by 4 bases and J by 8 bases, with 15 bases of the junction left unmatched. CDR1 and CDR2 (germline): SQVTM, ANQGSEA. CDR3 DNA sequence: TGCAGCGTTGGCGTTGCGGCAGGGGGCATACGGGGCTACACCTTC. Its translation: CSVGVAAGGIRGYTF.

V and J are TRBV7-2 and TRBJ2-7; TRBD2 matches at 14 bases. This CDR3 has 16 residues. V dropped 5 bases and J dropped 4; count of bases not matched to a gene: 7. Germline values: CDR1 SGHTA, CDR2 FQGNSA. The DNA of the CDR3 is TGTGCCAGCAGCCTCGGGACTAGCGGGAGATATTACGAGCAGTACTTC. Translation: CASSLGTSGRYYEQYF.

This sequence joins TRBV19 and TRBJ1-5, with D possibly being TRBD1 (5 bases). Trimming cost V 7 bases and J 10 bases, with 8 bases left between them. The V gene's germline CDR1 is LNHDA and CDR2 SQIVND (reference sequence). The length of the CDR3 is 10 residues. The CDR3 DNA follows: TGTGCCAGTAAAGGGGACCCCCAGCATTTT. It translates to CASKGDPQHF. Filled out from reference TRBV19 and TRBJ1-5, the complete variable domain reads DGGITQSPKYLFRKEGQNVTLSCEQNLNHDAMYWYRQDPGQGLRLIYYSQIVNDFQKGDIAEGYSVSREKKESFPLTVTSAQKNPTAFYLCASKGDPQHFGDGTRLSIL.

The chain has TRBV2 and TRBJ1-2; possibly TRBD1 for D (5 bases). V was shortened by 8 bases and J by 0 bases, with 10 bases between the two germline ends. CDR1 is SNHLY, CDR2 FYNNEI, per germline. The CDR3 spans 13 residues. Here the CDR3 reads CASLGPANYGYTF. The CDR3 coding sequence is TGTGCCAGCCTGGGGCCGGCTAACTATGGCTACACCTTC. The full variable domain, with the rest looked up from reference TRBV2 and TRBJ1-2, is EPEVTQTPSHQVTQMGQEVILRCVPISNHLYFYWYRQILGQKVEFLVSFYNNEISEKSEIFDDQFSVERPDGSNFTLKIRSTKLEDSAMYFCASLGPANYGYTFGSGTRLTVV.

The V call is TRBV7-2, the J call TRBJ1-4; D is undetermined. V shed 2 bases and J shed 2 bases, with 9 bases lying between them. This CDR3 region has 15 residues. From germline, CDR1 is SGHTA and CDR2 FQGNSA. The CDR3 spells CASSLFPITNEKLFF. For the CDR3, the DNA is TGTGCCAGCAGCTTATTTCCGATTACTAATGAAAAACTGTTTTTT.

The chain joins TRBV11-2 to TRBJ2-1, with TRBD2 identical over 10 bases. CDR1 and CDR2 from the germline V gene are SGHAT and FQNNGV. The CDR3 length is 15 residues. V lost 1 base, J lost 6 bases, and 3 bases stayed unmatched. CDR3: CASSLGGTSANEQFF. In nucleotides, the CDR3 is TGTGCCAGCAGCTTAGGGGGGACTAGCGCCAATGAGCAGTTCTTC.

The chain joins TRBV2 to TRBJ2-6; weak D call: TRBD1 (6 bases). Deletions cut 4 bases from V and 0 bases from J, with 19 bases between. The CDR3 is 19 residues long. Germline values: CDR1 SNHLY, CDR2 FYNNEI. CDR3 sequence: CASSVDRDIFDSGANVLTF. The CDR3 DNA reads TGTGCCAGCAGTGTGGATCGGGACATCTTCGACTCTGGGGCCAACGTCCTGACTTTC. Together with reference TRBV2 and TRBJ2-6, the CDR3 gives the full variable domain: EPEVTQTPSHQVTQMGQEVILRCVPISNHLYFYWYRQILGQKVEFLVSFYNNEISEKSEIFDDQFSVERPDGSNFTLKIRSTKLEDSAMYFCASSVDRDIFDSGANVLTFGAGSRLTVL.

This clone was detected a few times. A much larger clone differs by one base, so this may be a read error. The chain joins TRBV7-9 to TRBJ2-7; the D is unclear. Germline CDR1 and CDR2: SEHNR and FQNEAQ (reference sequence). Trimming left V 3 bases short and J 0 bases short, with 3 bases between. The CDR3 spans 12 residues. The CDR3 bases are TGTGCCAGCAGCTTCGTCTCCTACGAGCAGTACTTC. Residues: CASSFVSYEQYF.

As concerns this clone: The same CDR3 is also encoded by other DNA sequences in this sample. The CDR3, as DNA: TGTGCCAGTAGCATACAGGGAAGACAGCCCCAGCATTTT. Encoded protein: CASSIQGRQPQHF. The chain employs TRBV19 and TRBJ1-5; a possible D gene is TRBD1 (6 bases). CDR1 is LNHDA, CDR2 SQIVND, per germline (reference sequence). The CDR3 sequence is 13 residues long. V was trimmed by 6 bases and J by 7 bases, leaving 13 bases between them.

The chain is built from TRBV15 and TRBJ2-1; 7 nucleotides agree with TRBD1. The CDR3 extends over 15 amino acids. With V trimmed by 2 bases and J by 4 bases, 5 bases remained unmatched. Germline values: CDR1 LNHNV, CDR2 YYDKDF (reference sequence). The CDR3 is CATSRKDRRYNEQFF. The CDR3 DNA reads TGTGCCACCAGCAGAAAGGACAGGAGATACAATGAGCAGTTCTTC.

The chain's CDR3 is CAWSQGFGHQPQHF. In DNA, the CDR3 is TGTGCCTGGAGTCAGGGGTTCGGGCATCAGCCCCAGCATTTT. The rearrangement links TRBV30 to TRBJ1-5; weak D call: TRBD1 (6 bases). V lost 2 bases to trimming and J lost 5 bases, with 13 bases between them. CDR1 is GTSNPN and CDR2 is SVGIG in the germline V gene (reference sequence). There are 14 residues in the CDR3.

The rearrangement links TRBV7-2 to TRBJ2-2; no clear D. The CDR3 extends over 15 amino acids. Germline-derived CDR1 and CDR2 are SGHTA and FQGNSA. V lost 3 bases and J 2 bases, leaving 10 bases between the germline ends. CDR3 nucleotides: TGTGCCAGCAGCTTTAGGCAGATTAACACCGGGGAGCTGTTTTTT. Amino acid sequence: CASSFRQINTGELFF.

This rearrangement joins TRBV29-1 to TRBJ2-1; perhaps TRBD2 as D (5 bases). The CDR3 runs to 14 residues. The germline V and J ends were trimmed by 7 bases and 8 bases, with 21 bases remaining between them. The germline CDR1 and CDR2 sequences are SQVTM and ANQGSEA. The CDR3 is CSARGLDRLHEQFF. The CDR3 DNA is TGCAGCGCCCGGGGTCTAGACCGCCTTCATGAGCAGTTCTTC.

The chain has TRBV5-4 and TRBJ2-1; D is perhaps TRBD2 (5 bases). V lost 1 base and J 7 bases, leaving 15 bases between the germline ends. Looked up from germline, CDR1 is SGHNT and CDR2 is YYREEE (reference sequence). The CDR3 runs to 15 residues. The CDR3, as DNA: TGTGCCAGCAGCTTGTCTGGCGGGCGTGGTAATGAGCAGTTCTTC. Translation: CASSLSGGRGNEQFF.

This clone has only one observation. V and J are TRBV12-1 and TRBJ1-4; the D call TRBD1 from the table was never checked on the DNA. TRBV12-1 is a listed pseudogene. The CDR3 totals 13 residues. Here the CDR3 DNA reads TGTGCCAGCAGCTTATCCAGTAATGAAAAACTGTTTTTT. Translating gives CASSLSSNEKLFF.

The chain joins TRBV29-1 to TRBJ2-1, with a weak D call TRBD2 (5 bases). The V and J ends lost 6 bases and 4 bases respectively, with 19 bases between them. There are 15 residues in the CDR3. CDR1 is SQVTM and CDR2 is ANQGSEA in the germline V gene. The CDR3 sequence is CSVHRPAEMYNEQFF. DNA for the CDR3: TGCAGCGTCCATAGGCCAGCGGAGATGTACAATGAGCAGTTCTTC.

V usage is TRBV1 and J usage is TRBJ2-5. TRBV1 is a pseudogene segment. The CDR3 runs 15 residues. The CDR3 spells CTSSPKGLWGETQYF. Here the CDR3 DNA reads TGCACCAGCAGCCCAAAAGGACTGTGGGGGGAGACCCAGTACTTC.